Each of the 10 T cell receptor beta chains below was sequenced from the same sample in a study of T cells in Graves' hyperthyroidism and ophthalmopathy. Amplified TCR beta CDR3 regions came from RNA transcripts. With the HTBI primer set, the TCR CDR3 went through a first round of RT-PCR. TCRdb re-derived calls from the multiplex PCR reads in MiXCR, one entry per CDR3 protein. The sample comprises approximately 400,000 distinct CDR3 sequences, about 15% of which are singletons, and about 10% rests with the top ten. Input material: blood. These receptors all come from a woman aged 60 to 75 with Graves' hyperthyroidism.

This clonotype came up many times. This chain links TRBV20-1 with TRBJ1-2; D remains unclear. Germline loops: CDR1 DFQATT, CDR2 SNEGSKA (reference sequence). The CDR3 extends over 13 amino acids. Trimming pared 0 bases from V and 7 bases from J, leaving 12 bases between. The CDR3 nucleotides are TGCAGTGCTAGAGATAGTGCAGGAGGTGGCTACACCTTC. Protein sequence: CSARDSAGGGYTF.

This chain uses TRBV6-1 with TRBJ2-4; D assignment may be TRBD1 or TRBD2 (6 bases each). V lost 7 bases, J lost 5 bases, and 15 bases lay in between. The CDR3 contains 14 residues. Germline V gene sequence: CDR1 MNHNS, CDR2 SASEGT. CDR3 loop: CASMARGLQNIQYF. DNA for the CDR3: TGTGCCAGCATGGCCAGGGGACTTCAAAACATTCAGTACTTC.

This clonotype was observed many times. The chain is built from TRBV12-3 or TRBV12-4 and TRBJ1-2; D gene unclear. The CDR3 runs 13 residues. The germline V and J ends were trimmed by 5 bases and 4 bases, with 11 bases remaining between them. The CDR3 region has the DNA TGTGCCAGCAGTATTCCGGGGTCCTATGGCTACACCTTC. Its protein product is CASSIPGSYGYTF.

In this sample, this clonotype turned up many times. V and J are TRBV15 and TRBJ2-1, with TRBD2 as a possible D gene (5 bases). The germline V gene has CDR1 LNHNV and CDR2 YYDKDF (reference sequence). Trimming left V 0 bases short and J 4 bases short, with 19 bases between. The CDR3 consists of 18 residues. CDR3 nucleotides: TGTGCCACCAGCAGAGATCAATCCTTCTTAACTAGTTACAATGAGCAGTTCTTC. Translating it yields CATSRDQSFLTSYNEQFF.

This clonotype has at least ten counts. This chain uses TRBV3-1 with TRBJ2-7; D is unresolved. V lost 4 bases and J lost 0, with 10 bases in between. This CDR3 is 14 amino acids long. CDR1 is LGHDT and CDR2 is YNNKEL in the germline V gene (reference sequence). The CDR3 here is CASSPRYVSYEQYF. As DNA, the CDR3 is TGTGCCAGCAGCCCCCGCTATGTCTCCTACGAGCAGTACTTC.

This clonotype came up many times. The chain uses TRBV29-1 and TRBJ2-1; maybe TRBD2 (6 bases). V was cut by 4 bases and J by 0 bases, with 16 bases left in between. The CDR3 sequence is 16 residues long. The germline CDR1 and CDR2 sequences are SQVTM and ANQGSEA. The CDR3 sequence: CSVGEVAQSSYNEQFF. CDR3 DNA sequence: TGCAGCGTTGGGGAGGTAGCGCAGAGCTCCTACAATGAGCAGTTCTTC.

The genes are TRBV6-1 and TRBJ1-1, with D possibly matching TRBD1 (5 bases). This CDR3 contains 14 residues. Germline lookup yields CDR1 MNHNS and CDR2 SASEGT. V was cut by 3 bases and J by 11 bases, with 19 bases left in between. The DNA of the CDR3 is TGTGCCAGCAGTGAGTGGGCGCAGGGCGGTACGGCTTTCTTT. Protein: CASSEWAQGGTAFF.

Ten or more counts support this clonotype. The chain uses TRBV7-6 and TRBJ2-7, with D maybe TRBD1 (7 bases). The V gene's germline CDR1 is SGHVS and CDR2 FNYEAQ. Deletions cut 3 bases from V and 7 bases from J, with 16 bases between. The CDR3 runs to 14 residues. This chain's CDR3 is CASSFLQGGREQYF. The CDR3 DNA follows: TGTGCCAGCAGCTTTTTGCAGGGGGGAAGAGAGCAGTACTTC.

On this clonotype itself: A much larger clone differs by one base, so this may be a read error. This sequence joins TRBV11-2 and TRBJ2-7; D is undetermined. This CDR3 comprises 12 residues. Germline V gives CDR1 SGHAT, CDR2 FQNNGV. The CDR3 here is CTSSLLSYEQYF. In DNA, the CDR3 is TGTACCAGCAGTTTGCTTAGCTACGAGCAGTACTTC.

This chain connects TRBV29-1 to TRBJ2-3; the match to TRBD2 covers 10 bases. Germline lookup yields CDR1 SQVTM and CDR2 ANQGSEA. The CDR3 contains 15 residues. V trimming: 6 bases; J trimming: 5 bases; junction bases outside the gene matches: 11. The CDR3: CSVPYSGGRGDTQYF. DNA of the CDR3: TGCAGCGTGCCTTATAGCGGGGGGAGGGGAGATACGCAGTATTTT.